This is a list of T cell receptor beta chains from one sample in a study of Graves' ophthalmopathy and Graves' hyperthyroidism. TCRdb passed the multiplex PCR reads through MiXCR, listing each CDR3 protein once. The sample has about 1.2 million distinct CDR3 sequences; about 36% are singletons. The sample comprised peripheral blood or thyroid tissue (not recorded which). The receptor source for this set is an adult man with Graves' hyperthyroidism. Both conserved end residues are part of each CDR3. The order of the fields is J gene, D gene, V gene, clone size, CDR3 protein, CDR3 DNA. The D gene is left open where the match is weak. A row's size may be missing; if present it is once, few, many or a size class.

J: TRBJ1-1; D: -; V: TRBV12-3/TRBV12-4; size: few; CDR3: CASSHNTNTEAFF; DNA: TGTGCCAGCAGTCATAACACGAACACTGAAGCTTTCTTT
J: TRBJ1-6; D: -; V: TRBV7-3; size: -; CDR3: CASSLTAGRYSPLHF; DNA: TGTGCCAGCAGCTTAACAGCAGGGAGGTATTCACCCCTCCACTTT
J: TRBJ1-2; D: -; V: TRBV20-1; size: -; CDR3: CSAFEQPPF; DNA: TGCAGTGCTTTTGAGCAGCCACCCTTC
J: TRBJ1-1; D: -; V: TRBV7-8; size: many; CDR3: CASRGASEAFF; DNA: TGTGCCAGCAGGGGGGCATCTGAAGCTTTCTTT
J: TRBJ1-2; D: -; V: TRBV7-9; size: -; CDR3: CASSPDSENYGYTF; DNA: TGTGCCAGCAGTCCTGACAGTGAAAACTATGGCTACACCTTC
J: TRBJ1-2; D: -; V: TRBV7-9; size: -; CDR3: CASSPVANYGYTF; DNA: TGTGCCAGCAGCCCGGTAGCTAACTATGGCTACACCTTC
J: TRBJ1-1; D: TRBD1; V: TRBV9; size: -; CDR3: CASSREPTGEGNTEAFF; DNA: TGTGCCAGCAGTAGGGAACCTACAGGGGAGGGGAACACTGAAGCTTTCTTT
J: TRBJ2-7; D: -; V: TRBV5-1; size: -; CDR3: CAGSAGTDYEQYF; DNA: TGCGCCGGCAGCGCCGGGACGGATTACGAGCAGTACTTC
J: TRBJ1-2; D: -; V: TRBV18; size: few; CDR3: CASSLRTDYGYTF; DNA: TGTGCCAGCTCACTTCGGACAGACTATGGCTACACCTTC
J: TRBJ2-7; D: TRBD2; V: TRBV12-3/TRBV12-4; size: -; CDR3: CASSLYGRAYEQYF; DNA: TGTGCCAGCAGTTTATACGGGAGGGCCTACGAGCAGTACTTC
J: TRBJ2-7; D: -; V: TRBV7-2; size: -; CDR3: CASSLVRTSLGEQYF; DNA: TGTGCCAGCAGCTTAGTACGGACGAGCTTGGGGGAGCAGTACTTC
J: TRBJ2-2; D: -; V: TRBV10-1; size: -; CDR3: CASSESNSHTGELFF; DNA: TGCGCCAGCAGTGAGTCGAATTCCCACACCGGGGAGCTGTTTTTT
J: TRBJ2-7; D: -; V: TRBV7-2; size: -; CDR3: CASSPPDDPDEYEQYF; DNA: TGTGCCAGCAGCCCCCCCGATGACCCTGATGAATACGAGCAGTACTTC
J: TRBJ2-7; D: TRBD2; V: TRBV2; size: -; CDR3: CAWSPDRGLAGTYEQYF; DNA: TGTGCCTGGAGTCCGGACAGGGGACTAGCGGGAACCTACGAGCAGTACTTC
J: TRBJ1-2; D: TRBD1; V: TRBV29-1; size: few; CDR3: CSVARQGAYGYTF; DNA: TGCAGCGTGGCCCGACAGGGGGCCTATGGCTACACCTTC
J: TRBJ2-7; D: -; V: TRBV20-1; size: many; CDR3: CSARGVLSSYEQYF; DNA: TGCAGTGCTAGAGGAGTTTTAAGCTCCTACGAGCAGTACTTC
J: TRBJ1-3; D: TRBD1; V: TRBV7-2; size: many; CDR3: CATWTGLSGNTIYF; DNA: TGTGCCACCTGGACAGGACTCTCTGGAAACACCATATATTTT
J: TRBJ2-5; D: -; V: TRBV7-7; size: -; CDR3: CASSSTAEREQETQYF; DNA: TGTGCCAGCAGCTCAACAGCCGAGAGGGAGCAAGAGACCCAGTACTTC
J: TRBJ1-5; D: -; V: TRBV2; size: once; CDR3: CASSGRALSNQPQHF; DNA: TGTGCCAGCAGTGGAAGAGCACTTAGCAATCAGCCCCAGCATTTT
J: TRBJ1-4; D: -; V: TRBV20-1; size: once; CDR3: CSARATGAVGRTNEKLFF; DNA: TGCAGTGCTAGAGCAACTGGGGCTGTAGGACGGACTAATGAAAAACTGTTTTTT
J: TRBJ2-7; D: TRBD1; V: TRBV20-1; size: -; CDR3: CSAAQVGTGYEQYF; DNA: TGCAGTGCTGCGCAGGTCGGGACAGGCTACGAGCAGTACTTC
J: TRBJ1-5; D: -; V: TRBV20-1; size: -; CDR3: CSVSQGFSNQPQHF; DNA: TGCAGTGTATCACAGGGTTTTAGCAATCAGCCCCAGCATTTT
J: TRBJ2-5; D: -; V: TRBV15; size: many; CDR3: CATSTEFVQETQYF; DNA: TGTGCCACCAGCACTGAATTTGTCCAAGAGACCCAGTACTTC
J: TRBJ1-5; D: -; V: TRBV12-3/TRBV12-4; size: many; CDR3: CASSLSEGPQHF; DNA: TGTGCCAGCAGTCTCTCCGAGGGGCCCCAGCATTTT
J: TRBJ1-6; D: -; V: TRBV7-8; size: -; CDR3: CASSLGGDKLNSPLHF; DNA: TGTGCCAGCAGCTTAGGAGGGGACAAGTTGAATTCACCCCTCCACTTT
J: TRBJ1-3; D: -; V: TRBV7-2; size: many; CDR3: CASSIGRNSGNTIYF; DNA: TGTGCCAGCAGCATAGGACGTAACTCTGGAAACACCATATATTTT
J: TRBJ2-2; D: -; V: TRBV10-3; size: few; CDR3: CASTRGPARMNTGELFF; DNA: TGTGCCAGCACCAGAGGCCCCGCACGGATGAACACCGGGGAGCTGTTTTTT
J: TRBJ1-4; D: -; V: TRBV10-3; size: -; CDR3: CAISGWKSTNEKLFF; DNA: TGTGCCATATCAGGGTGGAAGTCAACTAATGAAAAACTGTTTTTT
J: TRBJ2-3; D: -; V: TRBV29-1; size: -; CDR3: CSVVAVGGHPSDTQYF; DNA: TGCAGCGTTGTTGCCGTGGGGGGGCATCCCTCCGATACGCAGTATTTT
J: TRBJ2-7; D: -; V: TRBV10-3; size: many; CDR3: CATLSSSTVTPYEQYF; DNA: TGTGCCACCTTATCCTCTTCGACAGTTACCCCTTACGAGCAGTACTTC
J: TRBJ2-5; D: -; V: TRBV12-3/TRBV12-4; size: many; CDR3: CASSFHPSETQYF; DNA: TGTGCCAGCAGTTTTCATCCGTCGGAGACCCAGTACTTC
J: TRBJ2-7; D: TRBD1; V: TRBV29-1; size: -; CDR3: CSATGTGYLGQYF; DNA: TGCAGCGCCACCGGGACAGGGTACCTCGGGCAGTACTTC
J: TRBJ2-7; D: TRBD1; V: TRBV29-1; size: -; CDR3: CSRRQGGEQYF; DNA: TGCAGCCGCCGACAGGGTGGCGAGCAGTACTTC
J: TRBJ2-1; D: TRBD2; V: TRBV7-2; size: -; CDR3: CASSYGLAGVMDEQFF; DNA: TGTGCCAGCAGCTACGGACTAGCGGGAGTTATGGATGAGCAGTTCTTC
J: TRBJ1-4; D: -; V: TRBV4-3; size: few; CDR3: CASSQDLAAEKLFF; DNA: TGCGCCAGCAGCCAAGATCTCGCCGCTGAAAAACTGTTTTTT
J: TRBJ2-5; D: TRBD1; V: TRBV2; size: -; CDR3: CASSKGTGGIQETQYF; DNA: TGTGCCAGCAGTAAAGGGACAGGGGGCATCCAAGAGACCCAGTACTTC
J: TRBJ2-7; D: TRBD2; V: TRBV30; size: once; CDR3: CAWRPTGLASSYEQYF; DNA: TGTGCCTGGAGACCTACTGGACTAGCGAGCTCCTACGAGCAGTACTTC
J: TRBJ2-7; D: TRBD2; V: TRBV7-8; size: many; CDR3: CASSLDRGGIGHEQYF; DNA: TGTGCCAGCAGCTTAGATCGCGGGGGGATCGGCCACGAGCAGTACTTC
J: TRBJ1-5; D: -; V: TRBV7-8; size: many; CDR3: CASSLIDSNQPQHF; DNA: TGTGCCAGCAGCTTAATAGATAGCAATCAGCCCCAGCATTTT
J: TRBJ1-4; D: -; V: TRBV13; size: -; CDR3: CASSGRGVDEKLFF; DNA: TGTGCCAGCAGCGGAAGAGGGGTGGACGAAAAACTGTTTTTT
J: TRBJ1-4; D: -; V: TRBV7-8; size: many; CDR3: CASSFGGSAEKLFF; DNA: TGTGCCAGCAGCTTCGGGGGTTCGGCTGAAAAACTGTTTTTT
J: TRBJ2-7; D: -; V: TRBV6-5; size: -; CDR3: CASSDGAHSSYEQYF; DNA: TGTGCCAGCAGCGACGGAGCACATAGCTCCTACGAGCAGTACTTC
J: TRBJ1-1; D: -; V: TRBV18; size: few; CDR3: CASSPDIFPEAFF; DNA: TGTGCCAGCTCCCCTGACATATTTCCTGAAGCTTTCTTT
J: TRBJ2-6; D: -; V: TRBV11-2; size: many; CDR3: CASRQQASGANVLTF; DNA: TGTGCCAGCAGGCAACAAGCCTCTGGGGCCAACGTCCTGACTTTC
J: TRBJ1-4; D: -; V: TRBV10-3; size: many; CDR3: CAISESEDEKLFF; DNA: TGTGCCATCAGTGAGTCGGAGGACGAAAAACTGTTTTTT